This TCR beta chain came from a study of CD8 T cells in Susac syndrome (dated by TCRdb to between 2018 and 2021). Study-wide context: Among the Susac syndrome patients who were sequenced, clinically active disease was present in about six and clinical remission was observed in 8 or 9. Susac syndrome patients were therapy-naive, on corticosteroids (some also receiving IVIg), or on IVIg alone at blood withdrawal. The study used repertoire sequencing to test whether antigen drove CD8+ T cell activation and differentiation in Susac syndrome. General study outcomes and caveats: The study acknowledged that relatively few individuals were included in the TCR sequencing and HLA analysis. In patients with Susac syndrome, the CD4+ T cell repertoire showed no detectable clonal expansion.

Peripheral blood CD8+ and CD4+ T cells from healthy donors, Susac syndrome patients and multiple sclerosis patients were profiled using high-throughput TCR beta sequencing. Recently defined diagnostic criteria for definite or probable disease were met by the Susac syndrome patients. CD8+ TEMRA cells were enriched by FACS, while bulk CD8+ and CD4+ T cells were purified by magnetic negative isolation. Blood was drawn into EDTA tubes, processed within 24 hours, and PBMCs were isolated by density gradient centrifugation. PBMCs intended for TCR sequencing were cryopreserved in liquid nitrogen and thawed later in a water bath at 37 degrees C. Purity of sorted or isolated CD4+, CD8+ and CD8+ TEMRA cells was at least 90%. Note on this clonotype: Its antigen has not been determined. No qualities accompany the bases; no much larger clone lies one base away.

RNA was extracted using the RNeasy kit, and about 0.45 to 1 ug of the RNA was reverse transcribed with random hexamers. The immunoSEQ multiplex PCR assay, which covers 54 Vbeta and 13 Jbeta segments, was used to amplify TCR beta CDR3 regions. PCR amplification bias was corrected using a synthetic template baseline for primer optimization and computational correction. Per the original workflow: Reads were annotated to V, D and J genes per IMGT and analyzed with immunoSEQ Analyzer, keeping only productive sequences. Clonality was computed as one minus Shannon entropy normalized by log2 of the number of productive unique sequences. For each patient and control, public and private clones were evaluated within the 100 most prevalent clones. Susac-specific clones were defined as absent from healthy and MS cohorts, over a thousand published viral clones and other ImmuneACCESS disease sequences. The public reads were reanalyzed by TCRdb: fastp trimming at Q25, MiXCR alignment, in-frame beta chains only. Rows with a matching CDR3 protein are joined into one entry that keeps the most common DNA and genes. TCRdb, not the original authors, processed these V and J calls. Here the sample has 180,000 or so distinct CDR3 sequences; about 95% occur a single time. In total, the top ten clones hold more than 0.08% of the sample.

For CDR1 and CDR2, the germline V gene (reference sequence) lists GTSNPN and SVGIG. V lost 0 bases and J lost 5 bases; the stretch between them is 11 bases long. From the cysteine through the phenylalanine, the CDR3 covers 14 amino acids. The entry retains the CDR3 DNA only, 42 bases that are in frame from base 1. The material sequenced was CD4+ T cells from PBMCs. The sequence links TRBV30 to TRBJ1-5; the D gene remains uncertain. The TCR comes from a human donor with Susac syndrome. Here is the DNA: TGTGCCTGGAGTGTACGGAGTAGGGATCAGCCCCAGCATTTT. It encodes CAWSVRSRDQPQHF.